This entry is about one T cell receptor (beta chain). Its antigen is not identified. This sample is drawn from a study of shared clonotypes between healthy human individuals. Findings and caveats of the study: Blood was the sole source, and tissue repertoires probably differ.

Using immunoSEQ multiplex PCR, the repertoire was profiled, and TCRdb retains in-frame clones only, with some absent. This table has under 85,000 clones, 62% appearing once. Trimming removed 0 bases from V and 2 bases from J; junction bases left unmatched: 7. Germline V gene data show CDR1 as SEHNR and CDR2 as FQNEAQ (reference sequence). The CDR3 length is 17 residues. This receptor was taken from a man aged 25-45 years in good health. Sequences were obtained from memory CD8+ T cells sorted from blood. As for subset: CD45RO+ cells pooled with CCR7-negative TemRA cells. The V gene is TRBV7-9, the J gene TRBJ2-5; 9 bases are a match to TRBD2. CDR3 amino acids: CASSLAAGGLFQETQYF. CDR3 DNA sequence: TGTGCCAGCAGCTTAGCCGCGGGAGGGCTATTTCAAGAGACCCAGTACTTC.